The 14 T cell receptor beta chains presented below share a single source sample, sequenced in a study of Ad26.COV2.S vaccination and SARS-CoV-2 variants. Profiling relied on immunoSEQ multiplex PCR, and the TCRdb table lists in-frame clones only, not all of them. The sample lists about 280,000 clones, over 75% occurring once. As for treatment: about 20 received Ad26.COV2.S at low or high dose, single or two shots; about 5 received placebo; per-sample allocation not given. Following the first vaccine or placebo injection, samples were taken on day 63. The sequencing here drew on peripheral blood, taken in a trial of Ad26.COV2.S vaccine versus placebo. All receptors come from a person aged 18-65 years who received the Ad26.COV2.S COVID-19 vaccine or a placebo.

The V and J genes are TRBV19 and TRBJ1-3; D ambiguous. The V end was cut by 3 bases, the J end by 1 base, with 22 bases between. CDR1 LNHDA and CDR2 SQIVND come from the germline V gene (reference sequence). The CDR3 covers 19 residues. The CDR3 here is CASSMPFYPGKKSGNTIYF. Written as DNA, the CDR3 is TGTGCCAGTAGTATGCCGTTTTATCCGGGGAAGAAATCTGGAAACACCATATATTTT.

This clone was observed once. The rearrangement uses TRBV7-2 and TRBJ2-1; the D gene could be TRBD1 or TRBD2 (5 bases each). Germline V gene sequence: CDR1 SGHTA, CDR2 FQGNSA. The CDR3 totals 16 residues. V was pared by 1 base and J by 6 bases, with 16 bases between. CDR3 sequence: CASSLGQGALGNEQFF. CDR3 DNA: TGTGCCAGCAGCTTAGGTCAGGGAGCCCTTGGCAATGAGCAGTTCTTC.

The gene calls are TRBV10-3 and TRBJ2-1; TRBD2 matches at 11 bases. Per the germline V gene, CDR1 is ENHRY and CDR2 is SYGVKD. The CDR3 contains 13 residues. Trimming removed 10 bases from V and 4 bases from J; junction bases left unmatched: 3. CDR3 in DNA: TGTGCCACCGGGACTAGCGGATACAATGAGCAGTTCTTC. It codes for CATGTSGYNEQFF.

The rearrangement joins TRBV6-5 to TRBJ1-1, with a weak D call TRBD1 (5 bases). The CDR3 runs 14 residues. The V gene lost 7 bases and the J gene lost 4 bases, with 16 bases spanning the gap. Per germline, CDR1 MNHEY and CDR2 SVGAGI. The DNA of the CDR3 is TGTGCCAGCAAATCCCCCGGGGGAGGCACTGAAGCTTTCTTT. Protein: CASKSPGGGTEAFF.

Notes on this clone: Other DNA sequences in the sample encode the same CDR3. The chain links TRBV3-1 (or the pseudogene TRBV3-2) to TRBJ1-5; D is unclear. This CDR3 has 13 amino acids. V was clipped by 0 bases and J by 5 bases, with 5 bases between them. Germline loops: CDR1 LGHDT, CDR2 YNNKEL (reference sequence). The CDR3 coding sequence is TGTGCCAGCAGCCAAGATCGGTATCAGCCCCAGCATTTT. Protein sequence: CASSQDRYQPQHF.

The chain links TRBV30 to TRBJ2-1, with 7 bases identical to TRBD2. Germline CDR1 and CDR2: GTSNPN and SVGIG (reference sequence). The V and J ends lost 0 bases and 9 bases, in that order; junction bases with no gene match: 5. The CDR3 has 13 residues. The CDR3 nucleotides are TGTGCCTGGAGTGTATCCGGCGGGGGTGAGCAGTTCTTC. As protein: CAWSVSGGGEQFF.

J is TRBJ1-5 and V is TRBV30; D uncertain. V was pared by 3 bases and J by 0 bases, with 9 bases between. The germline CDR1 and CDR2 sequences are GTSNPN and SVGIG (reference sequence). The CDR3 runs 14 residues. In DNA form, the CDR3 reads TGTGCCTGGAGCGACACTTATAGCAATCAGCCCCAGCATTTT. This translates into CAWSDTYSNQPQHF.

The V gene is TRBV24-1, the J gene TRBJ2-3; D gene ambiguous. V was trimmed by 3 bases and J by 4 bases, leaving 10 bases between them. The germline V gene encodes CDR1 KGHDR and CDR2 SFDVKD. The CDR3 runs to 14 residues. In nucleotides, the CDR3 is TGTGCCACCAGTGATGGTATGGGTCCAGATACGCAGTATTTT. This encodes CATSDGMGPDTQYF.

The chain carries TRBV2 and TRBJ2-3, with 8 bases fitting TRBD1. The junction had 6 bases not matched to a gene; V was cut back by 9 bases and J by 4 bases. CDR3 length: 13 residues. Germline-derived CDR1 and CDR2 are SNHLY and FYNNEI. In DNA, the CDR3 is TGTGCCAGGGGCCGGACAGGGCCAGATACGCAGTATTTT. Protein product: CARGRTGPDTQYF. Supplemented by reference TRBV2 and TRBJ2-3, the full variable domain reads EPEVTQTPSHQVTQMGQEVILRCVPISNHLYFYWYRQILGQKVEFLVSFYNNEISEKSEIFDDQFSVERPDGSNFTLKIRSTKLEDSAMYFCARGRTGPDTQYFGPGTRLTVL.

This chain joins TRBV5-1 and TRBJ1-1; 7 bases match TRBD1. Germline V gene sequence: CDR1 SGHRS, CDR2 YFSETQ. The junction had 7 bases not matched to a gene; V was cut back by 4 bases and J by 4 bases. The CDR3 length is 14 residues. Here the CDR3 reads CASSLDRTITEAFF. The CDR3 DNA sequence: TGCGCCAGCAGCCTGGACAGGACTATCACTGAAGCTTTCTTT.

This clone came up once. The chain is built from TRBV27 and TRBJ1-2; 9 nucleotides match TRBD1. This CDR3 contains 14 residues. Germline-derived CDR1 and CDR2 are MNHEY and SMNVEV (reference sequence). The J segment lost 4 bases and the V segment lost 6 bases, leaving 6 bases of the junction unmatched. The CDR3 nucleotides read TGTGCCAGCAGCAACAGGGGGCAGGGCTATGGCTACACCTTC. Its translation is CASSNRGQGYGYTF.

The J gene is TRBJ1-3, the V gene TRBV30; D remains ambiguous. V lost 2 bases and J 3 bases, leaving 8 bases between the germline ends. The V gene's germline CDR1 is GTSNPN and CDR2 SVGIG (reference sequence). There are 13 residues in the CDR3. CDR3 nucleotides: TGTGCCTGGAGTCAGACACTTGGAAACACCATATATTTT. This gives the protein CAWSQTLGNTIYF.

This chain connects TRBV29-1 to TRBJ2-4, with D tentatively TRBD1 (5 bases). The germline V gene encodes CDR1 SQVTM and CDR2 ANQGSEA. V lost 5 bases to trimming and J lost 0 bases, with 5 bases between them. This CDR3 contains 12 residues. The chain's CDR3 is CSVRGAKNIQYF. The CDR3 nucleotides are TGCAGCGTTAGGGGAGCCAAAAACATTCAGTACTTC.

A few counts support this clone. This CDR3 is CASSILAVYNSPLHF. The CDR3 DNA sequence: TGTGCCAGTAGTATACTGGCAGTTTATAATTCACCCCTCCACTTT. V usage is TRBV19 and J usage is TRBJ1-6; D uncertain. The CDR3 spans 15 residues. V was pared by 2 bases and J by 4 bases, with 9 bases between. Germline assignment: CDR1 LNHDA and CDR2 SQIVND (reference sequence). Filled out from reference TRBV19 and TRBJ1-6, the complete variable domain reads DGGITQSPKYLFRKEGQNVTLSCEQNLNHDAMYWYRQDPGQGLRLIYYSQIVNDFQKGDIAEGYSVSREKKESFPLTVTSAQKNPTAFYLCASSILAVYNSPLHFGNGTRLTVT.